This entry lists 5 T cell receptor beta chains sequenced from one sample in a study of a mutant IDH1 vaccine in newly diagnosed glioma. Sample time point: baseline, week 1 (first vaccination visit). Treatment in this sample: pre-vaccination baseline after standard-of-care therapy. Data came from immunoSEQ multiplex PCR; TCRdb stores just in-frame clones and leaves some out. Among some 15,000 clones, 75% to 90% were seen once, and the ten largest hold 9%. The sequenced sample was PBMCs, obtained from a glioma patient treated with radiotherapy, temozolomide or both. The source is a woman in her 40s with glioma. Some clones in this sample may be carry-over from other donors' samples.

This chain uses TRBV28 with TRBJ2-3, with D unclear. Trimming stripped 4 bases from V and 3 bases from J, with 2 bases between. The CDR3 covers 11 residues. The germline V gene has CDR1 MDHEN and CDR2 SYDVKM. CDR3 region: CASSSTDTQYF. CDR3 sequence (DNA): TGTGCCAGCAGTTCTACAGATACGCAGTATTTT.

V gene TRBV10-3 combines with J gene TRBJ2-3; TRBD1 matches 8 bases. The germline CDR1 and CDR2 sequences are ENHRY and SYGVKD. The CDR3 is 14 residues long. The V segment lost 7 bases and the J segment 0 bases; nucleotides outside the gene matches: 3. The CDR3 DNA is TGTGCCATCAAGGGACAGGAAAGCACAGATACGCAGTATTTT. Residues: CAIKGQESTDTQYF.

This chain joins TRBV6-6 and TRBJ1-1; D is possibly TRBD1 (5 bases). The CDR3 totals 15 residues. V was clipped by 0 bases and J by 6 bases, with 14 bases between them. Germline V gene sequence: CDR1 MNHNY, CDR2 SVGAGI (reference sequence). CDR3 loop: CASSYSAGRSAEAFF. The CDR3 DNA follows: TGTGCCAGCAGTTACTCGGCAGGGAGGAGCGCTGAAGCTTTCTTT.

This clone has only one observation. The rearrangement links TRBV7-2 to TRBJ2-2; the D gene is possibly TRBD2 (5 bases). The CDR3 sequence is 15 residues long. The V end lost 1 base, the J end lost 5 bases, and 11 bases lay between the germline ends. Germline lookup yields CDR1 SGHTA and CDR2 FQGNSA. This CDR3 is CASSLGGARTGELFF. In DNA form, the CDR3 reads TGTGCCAGCAGCTTAGGGGGAGCTCGGACCGGGGAGCTGTTTTTT. Together with reference TRBV7-2 and TRBJ2-2, the CDR3 gives the full variable domain: GAGVSQSPSNKVTEKGKDVELRCDPISGHTALYWYRQSLGQGLEFLIYFQGNSAPDKSGLPSDRFSAERTGGSVSTLTIQRTQQEDSAVYLCASSLGGARTGELFFGEGSRLTVL.

This rearrangement joins TRBV5-1 to TRBJ1-5; 7 bases are shared with TRBD1. This CDR3 contains 14 residues. In germline, CDR1 is SGHRS, CDR2 YFSETQ. J was trimmed by 6 bases and V by 0 bases; bases with no gene match: 3. The CDR3 DNA reads TGCGCCAGCAGCTTGGGGGCAGGGGGTCAGCCCCAGCATTTT. Protein product: CASSLGAGGQPQHF.